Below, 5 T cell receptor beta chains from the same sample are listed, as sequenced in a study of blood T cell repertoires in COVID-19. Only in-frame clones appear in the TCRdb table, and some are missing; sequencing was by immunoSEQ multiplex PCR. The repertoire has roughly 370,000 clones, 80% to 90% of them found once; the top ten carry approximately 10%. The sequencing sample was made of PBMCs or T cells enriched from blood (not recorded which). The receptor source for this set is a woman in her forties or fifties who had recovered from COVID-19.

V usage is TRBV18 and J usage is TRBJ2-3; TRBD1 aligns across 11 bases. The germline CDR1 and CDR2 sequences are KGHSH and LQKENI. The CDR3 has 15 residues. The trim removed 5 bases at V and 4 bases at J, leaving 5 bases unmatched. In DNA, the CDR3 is TGTGCCAGCTCAGCTAGGACAGGGGGCTCAGATACGCAGTATTTT. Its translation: CASSARTGGSDTQYF.

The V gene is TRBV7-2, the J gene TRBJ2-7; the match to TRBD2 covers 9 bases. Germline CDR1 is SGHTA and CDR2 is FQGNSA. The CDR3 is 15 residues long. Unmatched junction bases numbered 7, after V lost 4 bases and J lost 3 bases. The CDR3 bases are TGTGCCAGCAGCTGGACTAGCGCCGGTAGCTACGAGCAGTACTTC. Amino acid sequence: CASSWTSAGSYEQYF.

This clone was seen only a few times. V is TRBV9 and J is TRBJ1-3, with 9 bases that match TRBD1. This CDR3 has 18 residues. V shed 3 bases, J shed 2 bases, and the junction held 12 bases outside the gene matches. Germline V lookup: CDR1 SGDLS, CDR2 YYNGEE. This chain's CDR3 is CASSAGQGNLVAGNTIYF. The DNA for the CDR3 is TGTGCCAGCAGCGCGGGACAGGGAAACTTGGTGGCTGGAAACACCATATATTTT.

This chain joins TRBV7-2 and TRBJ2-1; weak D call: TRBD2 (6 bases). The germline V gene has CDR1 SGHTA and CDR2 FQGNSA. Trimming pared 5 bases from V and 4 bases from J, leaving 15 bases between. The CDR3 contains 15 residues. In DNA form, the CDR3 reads TGTGCCAGCAGCATACCGGGACTCCCATACAATGAGCAGTTCTTC. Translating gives CASSIPGLPYNEQFF.

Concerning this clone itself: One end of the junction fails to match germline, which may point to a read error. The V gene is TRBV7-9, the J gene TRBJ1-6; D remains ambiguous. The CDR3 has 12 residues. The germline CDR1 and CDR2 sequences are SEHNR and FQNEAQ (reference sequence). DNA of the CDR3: TGCGCAGCGACCGCTGAGAATTCACCCCTCCACTTT. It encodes CAATAENSPLHF. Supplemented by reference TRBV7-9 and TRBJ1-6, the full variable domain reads DTGVSQNPRHKITKRGQNVTFRCDPISEHNRLYWYRQTLGQGPEFLTYFQNEAQLEKSRLLSDRFSAERPKGSFSTLEIQRTEQGDSAMYLCAATAENSPLHFGNGTRLTVT.